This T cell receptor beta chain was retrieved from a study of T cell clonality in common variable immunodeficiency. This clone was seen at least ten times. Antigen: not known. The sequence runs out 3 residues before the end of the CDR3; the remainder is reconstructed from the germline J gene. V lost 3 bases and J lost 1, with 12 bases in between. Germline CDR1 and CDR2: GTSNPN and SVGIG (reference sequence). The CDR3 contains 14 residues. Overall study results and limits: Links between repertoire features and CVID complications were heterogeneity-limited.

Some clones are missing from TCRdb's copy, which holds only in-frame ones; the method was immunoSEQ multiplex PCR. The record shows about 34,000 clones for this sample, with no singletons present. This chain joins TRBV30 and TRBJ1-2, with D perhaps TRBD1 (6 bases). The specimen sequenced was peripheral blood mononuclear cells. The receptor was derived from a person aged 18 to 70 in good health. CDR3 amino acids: CAWSPDSLNYGYTF. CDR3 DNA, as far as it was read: TGTGCCTGGAGCCCGGACAGCCTTAACTATGGC.